This T cell receptor beta chain is drawn from a study of blood T cell repertoires in COVID-19. Study at large: Acute-phase and convalescent COVID-19 samples originated in the United States, Italy and Spain. The analysed material was cDNA or gDNA that came from T cells, B-cell-depleted T cells, or PBMCs.

Original handling: Estimated nucleated cell counts came from reference gene primer amplification. Method: immunoSEQ multiplex PCR; TCRdb's copy keeps in-frame clones and lacks some. D and trimming come from the DNA, and the V and J calls and clone size come from that table. The sample shows approximately 69,000 clones, 90% of them seen only once. The TCR was taken from a man aged 50 or older with acute or convalescent COVID-19. Sequencing input: peripheral blood.

In DNA form, the CDR3 reads TGTGCCAGCAGTCAAACTCTCCAGGGTGGTGGGGGCTACACCTTC. Translating gives CASSQTLQGGGGYTF. This chain uses TRBV6-6 with TRBJ1-2; possible D gene TRBD1, 5 bases. Germline CDR1 MNHNY, CDR2 SVGAGI (reference sequence). V shed 5 bases and J shed 8 bases, with 21 bases lying between them. This CDR3 comprises 15 residues.